This note documents a single T cell receptor (beta chain) sequence. The data are from a study of blood T cell repertoires in COVID-19. Study background: Whether acute or convalescent, the COVID-19 samples came from the United States, Italy and Spain. Nucleic acid was either cDNA or gDNA, and it came from T cells, B-cell-depleted T cells, or PBMCs.

CDR3 length: 14 amino acids. Germline lookup yields CDR1 LNHNV and CDR2 YYDKDF (reference sequence). V was pared by 0 bases and J by 10 bases, with 15 bases between. Sequenced by immunoSEQ multiplex PCR; TCRdb stores in-frame clones only, minus some. The sample has approximately 50,000 clones, about nine tenths seen once. Sequenced input: peripheral blood. The receptor was derived from a man aged 40-55 years with acute or convalescent COVID-19. The chain has TRBV15 and TRBJ2-5; TRBD2 is a possible D gene (6 bases). The CDR3 is CATSREGPGGDQYF. CDR3 in DNA: TGTGCCACCAGCAGAGAAGGGCCTGGAGGGGACCAGTACTTC.